The entry below describes one T cell receptor beta chain. The sample belongs to a study of blood T cell repertoires in COVID-19. On the study more broadly: In each case, the material was cDNA or gDNA derived from T cells, B-cell-depleted T cells, or PBMCs.

Data came from immunoSEQ multiplex PCR; TCRdb stores just in-frame clones and leaves some out. The repertoire holds about 260,000 clones, approximately 86% seen once, with around 9.1% in the top ten. Specimen: peripheral blood. This TCR was sampled from a man aged 35 to 55 who had recovered from COVID-19.

The CDR3: CASSVATRALDNEQFF. The CDR3 DNA reads as TGTGCCAGCAGCGTAGCTACCCGAGCGCTTGACAATGAGCAGTTCTTC. The genes are TRBV9 and TRBJ2-1; D unresolved. Trimming stripped 0 bases from V and 5 bases from J, with 15 bases between. The CDR3 extends over 16 amino acids. From germline, CDR1 is SGDLS and CDR2 YYNGEE.